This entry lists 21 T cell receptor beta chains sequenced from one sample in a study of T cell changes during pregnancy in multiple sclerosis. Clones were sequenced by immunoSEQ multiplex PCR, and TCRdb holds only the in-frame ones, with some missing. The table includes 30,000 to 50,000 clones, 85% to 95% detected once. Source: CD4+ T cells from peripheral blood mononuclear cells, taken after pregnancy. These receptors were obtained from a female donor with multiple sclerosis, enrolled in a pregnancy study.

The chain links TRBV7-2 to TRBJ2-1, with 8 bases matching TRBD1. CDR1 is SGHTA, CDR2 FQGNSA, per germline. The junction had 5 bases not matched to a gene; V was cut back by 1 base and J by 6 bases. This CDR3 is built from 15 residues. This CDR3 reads CASSLGTGSFNEQFF. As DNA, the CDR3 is TGTGCCAGCAGCTTAGGGACAGGGAGTTTCAATGAGCAGTTCTTC. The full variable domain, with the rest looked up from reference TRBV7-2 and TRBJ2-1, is GAGVSQSPSNKVTEKGKDVELRCDPISGHTALYWYRQSLGQGLEFLIYFQGNSAPDKSGLPSDRFSAERTGGSVSTLTIQRTQQEDSAVYLCASSLGTGSFNEQFFGPGTRLTVL.

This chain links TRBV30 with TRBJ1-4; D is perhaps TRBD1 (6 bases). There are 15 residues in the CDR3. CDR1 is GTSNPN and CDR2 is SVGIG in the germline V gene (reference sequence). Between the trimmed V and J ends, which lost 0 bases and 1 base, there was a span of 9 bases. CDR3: CAWSVKDRTNEKLFF. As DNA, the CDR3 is TGTGCCTGGAGTGTAAAGGACAGAACTAATGAAAAACTGTTTTTT.

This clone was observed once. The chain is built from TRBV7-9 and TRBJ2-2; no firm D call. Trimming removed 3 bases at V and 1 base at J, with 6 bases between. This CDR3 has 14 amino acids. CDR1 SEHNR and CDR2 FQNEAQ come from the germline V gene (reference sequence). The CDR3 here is CASSFPGNTGELFF. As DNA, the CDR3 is TGTGCCAGCAGCTTCCCAGGGAACACCGGGGAGCTGTTTTTT.

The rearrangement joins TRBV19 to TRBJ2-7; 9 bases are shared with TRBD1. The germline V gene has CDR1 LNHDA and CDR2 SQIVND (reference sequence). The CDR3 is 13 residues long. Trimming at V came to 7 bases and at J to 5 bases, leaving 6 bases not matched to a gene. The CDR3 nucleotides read TGTGCCAGTACCCCGACAGGGGGGCACGAGCAGTACTTC. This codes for CASTPTGGHEQYF.

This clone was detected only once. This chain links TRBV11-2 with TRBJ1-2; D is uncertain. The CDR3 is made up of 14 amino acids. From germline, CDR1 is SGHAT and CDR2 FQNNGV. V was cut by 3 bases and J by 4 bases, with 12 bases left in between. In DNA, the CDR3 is TGTGCCAGCAGCTTGACCGAAAGCGGCTATGGCTACACCTTC. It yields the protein CASSLTESGYGYTF.

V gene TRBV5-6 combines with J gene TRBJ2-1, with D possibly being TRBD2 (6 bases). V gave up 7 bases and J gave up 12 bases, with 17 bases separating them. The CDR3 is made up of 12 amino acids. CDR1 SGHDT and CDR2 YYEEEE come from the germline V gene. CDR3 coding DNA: TGTGCCAGCGGAGCCGGGACGGAGGGGCAGTTCTTC. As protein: CASGAGTEGQFF.

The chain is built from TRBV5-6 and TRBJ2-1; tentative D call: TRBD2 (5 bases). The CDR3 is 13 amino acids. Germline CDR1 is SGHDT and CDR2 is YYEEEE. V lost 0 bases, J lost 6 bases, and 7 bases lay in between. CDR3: CASSLVSGNEQFF. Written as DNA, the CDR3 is TGTGCCAGCAGCTTGGTGAGCGGCAATGAGCAGTTCTTC.

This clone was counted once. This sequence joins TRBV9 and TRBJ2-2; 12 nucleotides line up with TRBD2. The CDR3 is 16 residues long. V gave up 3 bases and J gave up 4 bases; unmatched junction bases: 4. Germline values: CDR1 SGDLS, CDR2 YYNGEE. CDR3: CASSAGLAGFTGELFF. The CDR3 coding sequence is TGTGCCAGCAGCGCCGGACTAGCGGGGTTCACCGGGGAGCTGTTTTTT.

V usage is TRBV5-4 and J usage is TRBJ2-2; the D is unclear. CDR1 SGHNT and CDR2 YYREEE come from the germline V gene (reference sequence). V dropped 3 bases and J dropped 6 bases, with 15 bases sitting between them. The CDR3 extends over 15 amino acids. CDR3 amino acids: CASSSTGGLAGELFF. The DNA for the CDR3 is TGTGCCAGCAGCTCTACCGGTGGTTTGGCCGGGGAGCTGTTTTTT. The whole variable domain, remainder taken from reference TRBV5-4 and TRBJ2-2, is ETGVTQSPTHLIKTRGQQVTLRCSSQSGHNTVSWYQQALGQGPQFIFQYYREEENGRGNFPPRFSGLQFPNYSSELNVNALELDDSALYLCASSSTGGLAGELFFGEGSRLTVL.

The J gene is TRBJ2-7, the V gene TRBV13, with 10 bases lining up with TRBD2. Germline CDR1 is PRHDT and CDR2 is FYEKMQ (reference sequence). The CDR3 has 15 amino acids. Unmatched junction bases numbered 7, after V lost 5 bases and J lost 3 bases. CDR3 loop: CASSLRTSGDYEQYF. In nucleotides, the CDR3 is TGTGCCAGCAGCCTCCGGACTAGCGGAGACTACGAGCAGTACTTC.

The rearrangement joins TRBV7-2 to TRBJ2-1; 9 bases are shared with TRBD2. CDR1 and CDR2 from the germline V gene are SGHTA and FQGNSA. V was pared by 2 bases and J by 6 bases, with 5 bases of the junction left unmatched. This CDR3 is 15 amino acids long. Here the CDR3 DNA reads TGTGCCAGCAGCTTATTAGCGGGGGACCTCAATGAGCAGTTCTTC. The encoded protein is CASSLLAGDLNEQFF.

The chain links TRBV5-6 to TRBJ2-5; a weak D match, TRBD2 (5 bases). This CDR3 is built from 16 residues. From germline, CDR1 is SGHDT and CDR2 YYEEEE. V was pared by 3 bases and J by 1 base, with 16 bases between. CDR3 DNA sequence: TGTGCCAGCAGCTCCGCTTGGCGGGCCCTCCAAGAGACCCAGTACTTC. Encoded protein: CASSSAWRALQETQYF.

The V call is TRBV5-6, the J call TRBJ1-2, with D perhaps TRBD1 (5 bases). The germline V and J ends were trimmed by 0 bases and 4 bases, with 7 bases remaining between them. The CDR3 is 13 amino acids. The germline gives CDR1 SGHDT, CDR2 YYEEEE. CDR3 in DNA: TGTGCCAGCAGCTTGGCAGGGCCCTATGGCTACACCTTC. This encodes CASSLAGPYGYTF. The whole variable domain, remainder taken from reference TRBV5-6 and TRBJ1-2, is DAGVTQSPTHLIKTRGQQVTLRCSPKSGHDTVSWYQQALGQGPQFIFQYYEEEERQRGNFPDRFSGHQFPNYSSELNVNALLLGDSALYLCASSLAGPYGYTFGSGTRLTVV.

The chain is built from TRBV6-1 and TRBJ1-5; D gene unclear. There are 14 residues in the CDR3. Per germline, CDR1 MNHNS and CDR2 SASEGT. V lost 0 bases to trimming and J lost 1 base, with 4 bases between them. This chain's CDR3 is CASSEAYSNQPQHF. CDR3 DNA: TGTGCCAGCAGTGAAGCCTACAGCAATCAGCCCCAGCATTTT.

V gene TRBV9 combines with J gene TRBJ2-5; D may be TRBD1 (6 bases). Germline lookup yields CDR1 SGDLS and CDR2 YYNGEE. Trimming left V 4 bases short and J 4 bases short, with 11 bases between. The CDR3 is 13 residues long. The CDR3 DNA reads TGTGCCAGCAGCAACAGGGTCGGAGAGACCCAGTACTTC. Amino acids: CASSNRVGETQYF. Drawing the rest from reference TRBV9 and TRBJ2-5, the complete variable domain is DSGVTQTPKHLITATGQRVTLRCSPRSGDLSVYWYQQSLDQGLQFLIQYYNGEERAKGNILERFSAQQFPDLHSELNLSSLELGDSALYFCASSNRVGETQYFGPGTRLLVL.

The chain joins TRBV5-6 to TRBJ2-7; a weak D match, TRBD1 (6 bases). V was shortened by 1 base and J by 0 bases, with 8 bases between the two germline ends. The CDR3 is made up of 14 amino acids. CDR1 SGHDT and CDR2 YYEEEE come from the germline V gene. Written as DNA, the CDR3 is TGTGCCAGCAGCTTGACAGGGCACTCCTACGAGCAGTACTTC. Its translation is CASSLTGHSYEQYF.

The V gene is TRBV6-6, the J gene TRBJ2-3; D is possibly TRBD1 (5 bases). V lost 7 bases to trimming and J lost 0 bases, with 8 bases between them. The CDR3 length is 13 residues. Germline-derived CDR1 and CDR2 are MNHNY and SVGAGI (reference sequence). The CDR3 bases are TGTGCCAGCAAGGACACCAGCACAGATACGCAGTATTTT. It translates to CASKDTSTDTQYF.

The CDR3 loop is CASSLGQGSSPLHF. DNA of the CDR3: TGTGCCAGCAGCTTGGGACAGGGGAGTTCACCCCTCCACTTT. This chain links TRBV5-5 with TRBJ1-6; 8 bases map to TRBD1. The CDR3 covers 14 residues. Germline values: CDR1 SGHKS, CDR2 YYEKEE (reference sequence). V dropped 0 bases and J dropped 9; count of bases not matched to a gene: 2.

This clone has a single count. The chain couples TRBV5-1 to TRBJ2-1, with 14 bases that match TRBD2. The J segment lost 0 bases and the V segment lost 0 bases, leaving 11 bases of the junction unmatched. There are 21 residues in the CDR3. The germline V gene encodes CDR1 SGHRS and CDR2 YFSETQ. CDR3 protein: CASSLAGGTSGGKVSYNEQFF. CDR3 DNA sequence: TGCGCCAGCAGCTTGGCCGGAGGGACTAGCGGGGGAAAAGTCTCCTACAATGAGCAGTTCTTC.

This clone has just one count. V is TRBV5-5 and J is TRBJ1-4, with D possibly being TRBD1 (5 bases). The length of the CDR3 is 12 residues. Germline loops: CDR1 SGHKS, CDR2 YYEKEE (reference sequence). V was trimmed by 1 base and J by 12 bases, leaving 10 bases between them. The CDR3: CASSLWGGELFF. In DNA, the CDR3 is TGTGCCAGCAGCTTGTGGGGAGGGGAACTGTTTTTT.

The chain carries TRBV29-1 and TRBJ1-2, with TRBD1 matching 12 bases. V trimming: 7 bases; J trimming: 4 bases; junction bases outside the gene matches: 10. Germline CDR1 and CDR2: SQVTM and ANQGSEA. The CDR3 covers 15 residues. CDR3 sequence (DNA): TGCAGCGCCACGGGGACAGGGGGCTTGAGCTATGGCTACACCTTC. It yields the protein CSATGTGGLSYGYTF.